These T cell receptor beta chains were read from a single sample in a study of blood T cell repertoires in COVID-19. The data were produced by immunoSEQ multiplex PCR, yet TCRdb's version contains in-frame clones alone and is incomplete. The sample lists 130,000 to 150,000 clones; around 80% were seen once. Material: peripheral blood. The receptors originated from a man between 60 and 75 years old with active or convalescent COVID-19. Both conserved end residues are part of each CDR3. D genes are given only for firm matches. Clone size, where shown, is once, few, many, or a class for clones that have expanded.

>TRBD1|-|TRBJ2-7|TRBV25-1
TGTGCCAGCACCGGGACAGGGGTCGTGCAGTACTTC
CASTGTGVVQYF
>-|once|TRBJ1-1|TRBV6-5
TGTGCCGCCTCCAGGAACACTGAAGCTTTCTTT
CAASRNTEAFF
>-|-|TRBJ2-3|TRBV9
TGTGCCAGCAGCGTACAAAGCGCAGATACGCAGTATTTT
CASSVQSADTQYF
>-|-|TRBJ1-2|TRBV24-1
TGTGCCACCAGTGATTCCCGGGACTCCGGGTACACCTTC
CATSDSRDSGYTF
>TRBD2|once|TRBJ2-5|TRBV5-4
TGTGCCAGCAGCCGCGGGGGGACCCAGTACTTC
CASSRGGTQYF
>TRBD1|-|TRBJ1-6|TRBV6-2/TRBV6-3
TGTGCCAGCAGTCAACGGACAGGCTCACCCCTCCACTTT
CASSQRTGSPLHF
>-|-|TRBJ1-5|TRBV3-1/TRBV3-2
TGTGCCAGCAGCCCTCAGGGGCGGGAGCCCCAGCATTTT
CASSPQGREPQHF
>TRBD1|-|TRBJ1-1|TRBV6-2/TRBV6-3
TGTGCCAGCAGTACACGCCAGACAGGGGGGATCCCTGAAGCTTTCTTT
CASSTRQTGGIPEAFF
>-|-|TRBJ2-2|TRBV6-5
TGTGCCAGCAGTTACGCGGGGGCAAACACCGGGGAGCTGTTTTTT
CASSYAGANTGELFF
>-|-|TRBJ1-5|TRBV6-4
TGTGCCAGCAGCGACGGGACTTTCAATCAGCCCCAGCATTTT
CASSDGTFNQPQHF
>TRBD2|-|TRBJ2-1|TRBV27
TGTGCCAGCAGTGGTTCCGGGACTAGCGGGAGGGTCGAGCAGTTCTTC
CASSGSGTSGRVEQFF
>-|few|TRBJ2-2|TRBV7-7
TGTGCCAGCAGCCGTTCGAGGACCGGGGAGCTGTTTTTT
CASSRSRTGELFF
>-|-|TRBJ1-6|TRBV7-3
TGTGCCAGCAGCTTAGGAGGGTTTGGTAATTCACCCCTCCACTTT
CASSLGGFGNSPLHF
>-|-|TRBJ1-3|TRBV7-8
TGTGCCAGCAGCTTAGATTTGGAGTTGGACACCATATATTTT
CASSLDLELDTIYF
>-|-|TRBJ1-5|TRBV10-3
TGTGCCATCAGACCTGACAGCCTTTCCAATCAGCCCCAGCATTTT
CAIRPDSLSNQPQHF
>TRBD2|-|TRBJ2-3|TRBV5-1
TGCGCCAGCAGTAGCGGGAGGACCCTTACAGATACGCAGTATTTT
CASSSGRTLTDTQYF
>-|-|TRBJ2-5|TRBV6-2/TRBV6-3
TGTGCCAGCAGTCCAACTAGTGCAGAGACCCAGTACTTC
CASSPTSAETQYF
>TRBD1|-|TRBJ2-5|TRBV18
TGTGCCAGCTCACCCCGTCCCTTAAACAGGGGGCTTGCATGGGAGACCCAGTACTTC
CASSPRPLNRGLAWETQYF
>-|few|TRBJ1-4|TRBV18
TGTGCCAGCTCACCGGGACTGGATGAAAAACTGTTTTTT
CASSPGLDEKLFF
>TRBD1|many|TRBJ2-7|TRBV4-3
TGCGCCAGCAGCCAGAACTGGGACAGCTACTACGAGCAGTACTTC
CASSQNWDSYYEQYF
>TRBD2|-|TRBJ2-3|TRBV7-2
TGTGCCAGCAGCACCGACCCGACGGGGGGTTTGTCGCAGTATTTT
CASSTDPTGGLSQYF
>TRBD2|-|TRBJ2-5|TRBV5-6
TGTGCCAGCAGCCAAACTAGCGGGGTGTACCAAGAGACCCAGTACTTC
CASSQTSGVYQETQYF
>TRBD2|-|TRBJ2-3|TRBV7-9
TGTGCCAGCAGCTCATCTCTAGCGGGAGTAGTAGATACGCAGTATTTT
CASSSSLAGVVDTQYF
>-|-|TRBJ2-1|TRBV19
TGTGCCAGTAGTGTGGCGGGGCGTTACAATGAGCAGTTCTTC
CASSVAGRYNEQFF
>-|once|TRBJ2-1|TRBV20-1
TGCAGTGGTGAGCTGATTAATGAGCAGTTCTTC
CSGELINEQFF
>TRBD2|-|TRBJ2-3|TRBV7-3
TGTGCCAGCAGCTTAACGGAAGCGGGAGGGCCAGATACGCAGTATTTT
CASSLTEAGGPDTQYF
>TRBD1|many|TRBJ2-1|TRBV19
TGTGCCAGTGGGAAAACAGGGGTGCGGGAGCAGTTCTTC
CASGKTGVREQFF
>-|-|TRBJ1-6|TRBV6-2/TRBV6-3
TGTGCCAGCAGTTACTCCCAGGGGAAGATGAATTCACCCCTCCACTTT
CASSYSQGKMNSPLHF
>-|-|TRBJ2-3|TRBV28
TGTGCCACGCACTCCAGCACAGATACGCAGTATTTT
CATHSSTDTQYF
>-|few|TRBJ1-2|TRBV28
TGTGCCAGCAGTTCCACGACAGAGCCCTCGATCGTCCCCTTC
CASSSTTEPSIVPF
>-|-|TRBJ1-5|TRBV12-3/TRBV12-4
TGTGCCAGCAGTGTCAGGGGCAATCAGCCCCAGCATTTT
CASSVRGNQPQHF
>-|-|TRBJ1-1|TRBV24-1
TGTGCCACCGCCGGGGACACTGAAGCTTTCTTT
CATAGDTEAFF
>-|-|TRBJ1-3|TRBV14
TGTGCCAGCAGCCAAGTCGGGGGACGCTCTGGAAACACCATATATTTT
CASSQVGGRSGNTIYF
>-|-|TRBJ1-1|TRBV9
TGTGCCAGCAGCACCGGGAGCCAAAAGGTGAACACTGAAGCTTTCTTT
CASSTGSQKVNTEAFF
>-|once|TRBJ1-1|TRBV4-3
TGCGCCAGCAGCCCAGGCACGGGGGGGACTGAAGCTTTCTTT
CASSPGTGGTEAFF
>-|-|TRBJ2-1|TRBV24-1
TGTGCCACCGGTCGGTCCAGGGCCTACAATGAGCAGTTCTTC
CATGRSRAYNEQFF
>TRBD2|-|TRBJ2-1|TRBV7-3
TGTGCCAGCAGTCAGAATACCGGGACTAGCGGGAACAATGAGCAGTTCTTC
CASSQNTGTSGNNEQFF
>-|-|TRBJ2-4|TRBV25-1
TGTGCCAGCAGTGAATATGGGGGAGGGGGCAAAAACATTCAGTACTTC
CASSEYGGGGKNIQYF
>TRBD2|-|TRBJ2-1|TRBV6-6
TGTGCCAGCATCGGACTAGCGGGGTCCTCCTACAATGAGCAGTTCTTC
CASIGLAGSSYNEQFF
>-|-|TRBJ1-2|TRBV12-5
TGTGCTAGTGGAATCGGGGTCAACTATGGCTACACCTTC
CASGIGVNYGYTF
>-|few|TRBJ2-7|TRBV4-3
TGCGCCAGCAGCCAAGCGCGGGACTCCCCCGGGTACGAGCAGTACTTC
CASSQARDSPGYEQYF
>TRBD1|-|TRBJ2-7|TRBV15
TGTGCCACCAGCAGAGTCGGACAGGGCTCCTACGAGCAGTACTTC
CATSRVGQGSYEQYF
>TRBD2|-|TRBJ2-3|TRBV2
TGTGCCAGCAGTGGGGGGAGCGGGAGACGGGAAGATACGCAGTATTTT
CASSGGSGRREDTQYF
>TRBD2|-|TRBJ2-1|TRBV15
TGTGCCACCGGGAGACGGGGCGGGAGTTACAGTGAGCAGTTCTTC
CATGRRGGSYSEQFF
>TRBD2|-|TRBJ2-1|TRBV28
TGTGCCAGCGGGGGACTAGCGGAAGACAATGAGCAGTTCTTC
CASGGLAEDNEQFF